This TCR beta chain stems from a study of T cell responses to AZD1222 COVID-19 vaccine. Broader study findings: Most donors were white British, females outnumbered males, and clonal diversity was possibly underestimated.

For this clone: The antigen is unknown.

TCRdb keeps only in-frame clones here, not all; method: immunoSEQ multiplex PCR. Of 150,000 or so clones listed, 75% to 95% are singletons. Between the trimmed V and J ends, which lost 3 bases and 2 bases, there was a span of 11 bases. Germline V gene lookup returns CDR1 MDHEN and CDR2 SYDVKM. The CDR3 runs 15 residues. V usage is TRBV28 and J usage is TRBJ1-5; D is undetermined. The input for sequencing was peripheral blood, taken on day 0 of AZD1222 vaccination. The receptor was isolated from an adult in good health. The CDR3 coding sequence is TGTGCCAGCAGTTTTGAGATTGGTGGCAATCAGCCCCAGCATTTT. Its translation: CASSFEIGGNQPQHF.